This TCR beta chain was retrieved from a study of blood T cell repertoires in COVID-19. Study at large: T cells, B-cell-depleted T cells, or PBMCs provided the cDNA or gDNA that served as material.

Germline V CDR1 and CDR2: SGHAT, FQNNGV. Deletions cut 5 bases from V and 2 bases from J, with 12 bases between. The CDR3 contains 14 residues. As handled by the study authors: Estimated nucleated cell counts came from reference gene primer amplification. The protocol was immunoSEQ multiplex PCR, while the TCRdb copy is restricted to in-frame clones and leaves out a portion. V and J calls and clone size are given by that table; D and trimming were obtained from the DNA. Here the sample spans about 160,000 clones, about four fifths being singletons. The source is a man aged 18 to 29 with active or convalescent COVID-19. The specimen sequenced was peripheral blood. The chain couples TRBV11-2 to TRBJ2-5, with D possibly matching TRBD1 (7 bases). CDR3 amino acids: CASSNAGQQETQYF. The CDR3 coding sequence is TGTGCCAGCAGCAACGCGGGACAGCAAGAGACCCAGTACTTC.